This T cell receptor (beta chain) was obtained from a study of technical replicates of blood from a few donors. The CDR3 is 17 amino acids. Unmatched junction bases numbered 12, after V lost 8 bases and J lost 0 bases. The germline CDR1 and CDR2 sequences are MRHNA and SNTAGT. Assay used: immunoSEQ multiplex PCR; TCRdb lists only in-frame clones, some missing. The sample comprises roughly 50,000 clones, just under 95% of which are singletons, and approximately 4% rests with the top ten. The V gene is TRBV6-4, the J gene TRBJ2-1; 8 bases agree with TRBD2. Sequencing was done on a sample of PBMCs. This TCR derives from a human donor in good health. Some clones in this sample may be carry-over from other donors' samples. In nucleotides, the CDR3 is TGTGCCAGCCTTGAGGAGCGCGGGGGGAGCTCCTACAATGAGCAGTTCTTC. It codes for CASLEERGGSSYNEQFF.